This TCR beta chain was observed in a study of blood T cell dynamics during melanoma immunotherapy (dated by TCRdb to about 2020). Concerning the study at large: Patients with metastatic melanoma were treated with first-line pembrolizumab or nivolumab plus ipilimumab as standard of care in the United Kingdom. To identify early correlates of response, the study profiled peripheral T cell receptor repertoires in patients with metastatic melanoma before and after one cycle of checkpoint inhibitor therapy. Consecutive patients formed a training cohort, and a further independent group of patients from the same centre was pooled into an external validation set.

V lost 7 bases and J lost 3 bases; the stretch between them is 10 bases long. The germline V gene yields SNHLY for CDR1 and FYNNEI for CDR2. The CDR3 contains 13 residues, cysteine and phenylalanine counted. CDR3 DNA only is kept here, 39 bases in frame from base 1. About this clone itself: It lacks a known antigen. Per-nucleotide qualities are absent, and no much larger clonotype sits a single base away.

What the work shows at the level of the full study, not this receptor alone: Patients who later achieved disease control showed a bifurcated PBMC repertoire reorganization at W3, with increased clonality or increased diversity, unlike progressors. The relatively small sample size was acknowledged as something that could potentially limit how far the results can be generalized. Whether the T cell clones behind the repertoire changes were melanoma-specific or instead reflected general immune activation was something the study could not determine.

Read against the paper, the sample's time point label means: week 3, after first cycle of checkpoint inhibitor. Blood samples were collected before treatment (T0) and at week 3 (W3), after the first cycle of checkpoint blockade. Except for a couple of patients with rapid clinical progression, response was assessed 12 weeks after the first infusion by RECIST 1.1; disease control meant complete response, partial response or stable disease. Patients with prior systemic cancer treatment, concomitant immunosuppressant therapy or synchronous other active malignancies were excluded. Both bulk PBMC and plasma cell-free DNA were sequenced for TCR beta so that circulating cells and T cell turnover could be tracked. Lymphoprep and SepMate tubes were used to isolate PBMC from blood, and red cell lysis was then performed. DNA from PBMC and sorted T cell subsets was extracted with QIAamp DNA Blood Mini kits.

For every bulk PBMC sample, a fixed 350 ng of DNA was loaded. TCR beta CDR3 sequences were amplified from genomic DNA using the immunoSEQ TCRb Assay kit according to manufacturer instructions. The KAPA Library Quantification Kit for Illumina platforms was used to quantify the pooled libraries by qPCR. Pooled libraries were sequenced on an Illumina NextSeq 500, clustered at roughly 0.55-1.2 pM. As for the original processing: The TCR data were analyzed using immunoSEQ ANALYZER and the R LymphoSeq package. A rearrangement efficiency score was calculated as productive divided by the sum of productive and non-productive CDR3 sequences. Clonality was assessed using the Gini coefficient and diversity using the Renyi index at alpha=1, with pairwise comparisons between timepoints within each patient. In LymphoSeq, clonal relatedness was computed with an edit distance of 3 and repertoire similarity was computed with the Bhattacharyya coefficient. Linear discriminant analysis on week-3 changes in clonality and diversity was built with the R MASS and caret packages to classify response. In TCRdb, the immuneACCESS table is reduced to in-frame sequences with V and J assigned. These tables do not hold every clone; where another copy was compared, an unresolved V gene accounts for under half, and the others remain unexplained. The V and J calls and clone size were taken over from that table, and D and trimming were inferred from the DNA. This sample holds more than 4,500 clones; around 77% were observed only once. About 30% of the sample comes from the top ten.

The chain couples TRBV2 to TRBJ1-3; the D gene cannot be named for sure. The TCR sequence derives from a human donor with melanoma. Sequenced here: blood, sampled from a patient treated with checkpoint blockade. CDR3 region: CASTPGIGNTIYF. The bases read TGTGCCAGCACCCCCGGGATTGGAAACACCATATATTTT. With all but the CDR3 taken from the reference TRBV2 and TRBJ1-3 genes, the full variable domain is: EPEVTQTPSHQVTQMGQEVILRCVPISNHLYFYWYRQILGQKVEFLVSFYNNEISEKSEIFDDQFSVERPDGSNFTLKIRSTKLEDSAMYFCASTPGIGNTIYFGEGSWLTVV.